The 12 T cell receptor beta chains below were found in one sample sequenced in a study of CD8+CD57+ T cells in acquired aplastic anemia. TCR beta VDJ and CDR3 profiling used genomic DNA as template. One entry per CDR3 protein, called by TCRdb with MiXCR from the reads. This table has more than 150,000 distinct CDR3 sequences, 35% to 50% appearing once. Sample: sorted CD4+, CD8+, or CD8+CD57+ T cells (not recorded which) from PBMCs. The receptors originated from a human donor in good health.

This chain connects TRBV20-1 to TRBJ2-1; possible D gene TRBD1, 7 bases. V was clipped by 3 bases and J by 8 bases, with 20 bases between them. The CDR3 extends over 15 amino acids. CDR1 and CDR2 from the germline V gene are DFQATT and SNEGSKA (reference sequence). This chain's CDR3 is CSASPGDRVSDEQFF. The CDR3 DNA follows: TGCAGTGCTAGTCCGGGAGACAGGGTTTCGGATGAGCAGTTCTTC.

This clonotype occurred a few times. The chain joins TRBV28 to TRBJ1-1; tentative D call: TRBD1 (5 bases). Trimming stripped 6 bases from V and 4 bases from J, with 15 bases between. The CDR3 runs to 14 residues. Germline assignment: CDR1 MDHEN and CDR2 SYDVKM. The CDR3 loop reads CASSPGKGGTEAFF. In DNA, the CDR3 is TGTGCCAGCAGCCCAGGGAAAGGAGGCACTGAAGCTTTCTTT.

There are many counts of this clonotype. The V and J genes are TRBV7-9 and TRBJ2-7, with 7 bases aligning to TRBD1. With 2 bases clipped from V and 1 base from J, the junction kept 5 bases outside the gene matches. Germline CDR1 reads SEHNR; CDR2 reads FQNEAQ (reference sequence). This CDR3 comprises 15 residues. The CDR3 loop is CASSLMSGGSYEQYF. The CDR3 nucleotides read TGTGCCAGCAGCTTAATGTCAGGGGGTTCCTACGAGCAGTACTTC. Full variable domain (remainder filled in from reference TRBV7-9 and TRBJ2-7): DTGVSQNPRHKITKRGQNVTFRCDPISEHNRLYWYRQTLGQGPEFLTYFQNEAQLEKSRLLSDRFSAERPKGSFSTLEIQRTEQGDSAMYLCASSLMSGGSYEQYFGPGTRLTVT.

This clonotype was found a few times. The V call is TRBV10-3, the J call TRBJ1-1; D possibly corresponds to TRBD1 (6 bases). The germline CDR1 and CDR2 sequences are ENHRY and SYGVKD. CDR3 length equals 15 residues. V was shortened by 7 bases and J by 7 bases, with 22 bases between the two germline ends. In DNA, the CDR3 is TGTGCCATCAAGGGTAGCCAGCGGGGGGCAGTTGAAGCTTTCTTT. Translation: CAIKGSQRGAVEAFF.

This clonotype has only a few counts. The chain employs TRBV6-1 and TRBJ1-1; 7 bases map to TRBD1. The CDR3 runs 15 residues. Germline V gene lookup returns CDR1 MNHNS and CDR2 SASEGT. After removal of 6 bases from V and 1 base from J, the junction contained 8 bases not matched to a gene. The DNA for the CDR3 is TGTGCCAGCAGCAAGGGACAGCTTCCGAACACTGAAGCTTTCTTT. Protein product: CASSKGQLPNTEAFF.

The chain couples TRBV28 to TRBJ1-5; D remains ambiguous. V lost 2 bases and J lost 3, with 11 bases in between. Germline lookup yields CDR1 MDHEN and CDR2 SYDVKM. This CDR3 contains 15 residues. For the CDR3, the DNA is TGTGCCAGCAGTTTAGGGCAAGTCTACAATCAGCCCCAGCATTTT. Its translation is CASSLGQVYNQPQHF.

The CDR3 DNA reads TGCGCCAGCAGCCAAGCCCTGACAGGGGCTCTCTACGAGCAGTACTTC. Its protein is CASSQALTGALYEQYF. The V call is TRBV4-1, the J call TRBJ2-7; 8 nucleotides agree with TRBD1. This CDR3 region has 16 residues. Germline lookup yields CDR1 MGHRA and CDR2 YSYEKL. Germline trimming cut 1 base from V and 3 bases from J; bases unmatched to any gene: 8.

This chain uses TRBV2 with TRBJ1-1; tentatively, D is TRBD1 (6 bases). Germline V CDR1 and CDR2: SNHLY, FYNNEI. This CDR3 has 14 residues. The V gene lost 7 bases and the J gene lost 0 bases, with 12 bases spanning the gap. CDR3 nucleotides: TGTGCCAGCATAATGAGGGGGATGAACACTGAAGCTTTCTTT. Its translation is CASIMRGMNTEAFF.

This clonotype was recorded a few times. It is likely a read error, because the conserved phenylalanine at the end of the CDR3 is missing. The chain combines TRBV9 with TRBJ2-7; TRBD2 might be the D (5 bases). The CDR3 loop spans 16 amino acids. The germline gives CDR1 SGDLS, CDR2 YYNGEE. The V end was cut by 4 bases, the J end by 0 bases, with 17 bases between. This CDR3 is CASSPRGSLPSYEQYL. The CDR3 bases are TGTGCCAGCAGCCCCCGGGGATCGCTCCCCTCCTACGAGCAGTACCTC.

The chain combines TRBV29-1 with TRBJ2-7, with 7 bases identical to TRBD1. The CDR3 consists of 14 residues. CDR1 is SQVTM, CDR2 ANQGSEA, per germline. V dropped 3 bases and J dropped 6; count of bases not matched to a gene: 11. The CDR3 spells CSVETNRGTGEQYF. In DNA form, the CDR3 reads TGCAGCGTTGAGACAAACAGGGGAACGGGCGAGCAGTACTTC.

This rearrangement joins TRBV13 to TRBJ2-7; D possibly corresponds to TRBD2 (6 bases). The CDR3 totals 10 residues. The germline V and J ends were trimmed by 3 bases and 9 bases, with 6 bases remaining between them. Germline CDR1 reads PRHDT; CDR2 reads FYEKMQ (reference sequence). In nucleotides, the CDR3 is TGTGCCAGCAGCTTGGGGGGGCAGTACTTC. Translation gives CASSLGGQYF.

The sample holds many counts of this clonotype. This chain connects TRBV20-1 to TRBJ1-5; perhaps TRBD1 as D (6 bases). V lost 1 base, J lost 1 base, and 14 bases lay in between. Germline CDR1 DFQATT, CDR2 SNEGSKA (reference sequence). This CDR3 comprises 16 residues. The CDR3 loop is CSARGSRGLSNQPQHF. CDR3 in DNA: TGCAGTGCTAGAGGCTCCCGGGGGCTAAGCAATCAGCCCCAGCATTTT.